Presented here are 7 T cell receptor beta chains from one specimen sequenced in a study of blood T cells in healthy people across ages. Using a J-beta primer mix together with a sample-barcoded 5' primer, a second PCR was run for about 6 to 11 cycles. Using its own MiXCR run on the 5' RACE reads, TCRdb lists one record per CDR3 protein. The sample holds around 800,000 distinct CDR3 sequences, 20% to 30% seen once. The data also belong to a second study, concerning T cells of mothers and their children.

The sequenced material came from blood. The source of these receptors is a boy aged 5-17 years in good health.

The chain couples TRBV2 to TRBJ1-1; perhaps TRBD1 as D (6 bases). Trimming took off 6 bases at V and 4 bases at J, with 12 bases between the two ends. Germline assignment: CDR1 SNHLY and CDR2 FYNNEI. The CDR3 runs 13 residues. DNA of the CDR3: TGTGCCAGCAGGAAAGGGGGGGTCACTGAAGCTTTCTTT. This codes for CASRKGGVTEAFF.

This chain joins TRBV28 and TRBJ1-2; D ambiguous. This CDR3 is 16 amino acids long. Per germline, CDR1 MDHEN and CDR2 SYDVKM. Between the trimmed V and J ends, which lost 3 bases and 2 bases, there was a span of 16 bases. CDR3 nucleotide sequence: TGTGCCAGCAGTTTCCCTAGGGCGGGTTCAAACTATGGCTACACCTTC. As protein: CASSFPRAGSNYGYTF.

The CDR3 spells CASSLLRGVGEQYF. The CDR3 region has the DNA TGTGCCAGCAGTTTATTGAGGGGCGTGGGAGAGCAGTACTTC. V and J are TRBV28 and TRBJ2-5, with D possibly being TRBD1 or TRBD2 (5 bases each). The CDR3 contains 14 residues. Trimming stripped 1 base from V and 11 bases from J, with 17 bases between. Looked up from germline, CDR1 is MDHEN and CDR2 is SYDVKM.

The chain has TRBV6-5 and TRBJ1-2, with D unresolved. This CDR3 has 16 residues. Germline lookup yields CDR1 MNHEY and CDR2 SVGAGI. Trimming took 0 bases from V and 0 from J, leaving 11 bases between them. Here the CDR3 reads CASSYSNRVANYGYTF. The CDR3, as DNA: TGTGCCAGCAGTTACTCGAATAGGGTCGCTAACTATGGCTACACCTTC.

This chain connects TRBV28 to TRBJ1-2; 7 bases align to TRBD1. V dropped 8 bases and J dropped 8; count of bases not matched to a gene: 14. Germline CDR1 reads MDHEN; CDR2 reads SYDVKM. The CDR3 totals 14 residues. Here the CDR3 DNA reads TGTGCCAGCTATCCGAGACAGGGCCCCAGAGGCTACACCTTC. This encodes CASYPRQGPRGYTF.

The chain uses TRBV30 and TRBJ2-5; tentatively, D is TRBD2 (6 bases). V was clipped by 8 bases and J by 0 bases, with 16 bases between them. The CDR3 extends over 14 amino acids. From germline, CDR1 is GTSNPN and CDR2 SVGIG (reference sequence). The CDR3 protein is CARSGVSYQETQYF. Written as DNA, the CDR3 is TGTGCCCGATCGGGGGTTTCGTACCAAGAGACCCAGTACTTC.

This clonotype was picked up a small number of times. One end of the junction is discordant with germline, which a read error may explain. The chain employs TRBV5-6 and TRBJ2-5; either TRBD1 or TRBD2 may fit D (5 bases each). The CDR3 sequence is 14 residues long. Germline CDR1 SGHDT, CDR2 YYEEEE. The CDR3 nucleotides read TGTGCCAGCAGCTCTTGGGACGGCCAAGGGACCCAGTACTTC. Translation: CASSSWDGQGTQYF.